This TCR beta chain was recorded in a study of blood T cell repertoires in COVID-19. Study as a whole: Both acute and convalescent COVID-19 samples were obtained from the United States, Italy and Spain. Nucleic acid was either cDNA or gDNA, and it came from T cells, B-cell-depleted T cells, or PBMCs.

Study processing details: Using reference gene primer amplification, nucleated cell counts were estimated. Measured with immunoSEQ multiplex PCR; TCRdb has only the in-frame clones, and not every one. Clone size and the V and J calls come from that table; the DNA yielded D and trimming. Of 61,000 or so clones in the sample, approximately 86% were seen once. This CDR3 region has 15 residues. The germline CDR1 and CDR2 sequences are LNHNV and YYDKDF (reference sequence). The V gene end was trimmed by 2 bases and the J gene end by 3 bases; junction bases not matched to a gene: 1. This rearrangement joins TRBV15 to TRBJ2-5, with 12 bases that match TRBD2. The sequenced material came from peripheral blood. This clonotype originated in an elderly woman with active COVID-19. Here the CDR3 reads CATSRLAGGKETQYF. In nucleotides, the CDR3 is TGTGCCACCAGCAGACTAGCGGGGGGGAAAGAGACCCAGTACTTC.